This T cell receptor (beta chain) is from a study of blood T cell repertoires in COVID-19. For the study at large: Sample material is recorded as cDNA or gDNA derived from T cells, B-cell-depleted T cells, or PBMCs.

Germline V lookup: CDR1 MDHEN, CDR2 SYDVKM. The CDR3 is 12 residues long. The V and J ends lost 8 bases and 3 bases respectively, with 8 bases between them. In terms of age and location, participants ranged from roughly 18 to 100 years and lived in 24 US areas. Membership in each cohort depended on participant-reported clinical history. Either two negative PCRs, clearance, or symptom resolution qualified Cohort 3 donors as recovered. TCRdb's copy holds only in-frame clones and misses some; the assay was immunoSEQ multiplex PCR. The repertoire includes fewer than 400,000 clones, about 92% of them detected once, and less than 20% sits in the top ten.

This sequence originates from a woman in her 30s who had recovered from COVID-19. The sample consisted of PBMCs or T cells enriched from blood (not recorded which). The chain links TRBV28 to TRBJ1-3; possible D gene TRBD1, 6 bases. The CDR3 sequence: CASEQGGNTIYF. The CDR3 coding sequence is TGTGCCAGCGAACAGGGTGGAAACACCATATATTTT. The whole variable domain, filled in from reference TRBV28 and TRBJ1-3, reads DVKVTQSSRYLVKRTGEKVFLECVQDMDHENMFWYRQDPGLGLRLIYFSYDVKMKEKGDIPEGYSVSREKKERFSLILESASTNQTSMYLCASEQGGNTIYFGEGSWLTVV.